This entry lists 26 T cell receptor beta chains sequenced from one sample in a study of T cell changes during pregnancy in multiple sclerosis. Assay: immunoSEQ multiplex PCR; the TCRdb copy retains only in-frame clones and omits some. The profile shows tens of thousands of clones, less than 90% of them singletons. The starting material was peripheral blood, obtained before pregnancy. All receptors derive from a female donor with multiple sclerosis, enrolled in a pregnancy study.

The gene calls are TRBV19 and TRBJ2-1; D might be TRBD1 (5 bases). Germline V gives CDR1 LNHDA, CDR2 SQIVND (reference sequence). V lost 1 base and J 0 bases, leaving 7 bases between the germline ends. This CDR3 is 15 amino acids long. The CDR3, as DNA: TGTGCCAGTAGTATAGGCACAGGCTCCTACAATGAGCAGTTCTTC. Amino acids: CASSIGTGSYNEQFF.

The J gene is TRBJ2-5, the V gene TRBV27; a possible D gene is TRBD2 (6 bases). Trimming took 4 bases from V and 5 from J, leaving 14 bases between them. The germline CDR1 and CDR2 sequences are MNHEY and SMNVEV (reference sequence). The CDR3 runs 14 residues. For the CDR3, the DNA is TGTGCCAGCAGTTCCTTGGGGGGATGGGAGACCCAGTACTTC. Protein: CASSSLGGWETQYF.

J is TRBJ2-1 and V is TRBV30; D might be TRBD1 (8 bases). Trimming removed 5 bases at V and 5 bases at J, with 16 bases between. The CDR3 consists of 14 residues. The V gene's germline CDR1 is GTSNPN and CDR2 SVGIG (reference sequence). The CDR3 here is CAWEGGTGDNEQFF. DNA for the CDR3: TGTGCCTGGGAGGGGGGGACAGGCGACAATGAGCAGTTCTTC.

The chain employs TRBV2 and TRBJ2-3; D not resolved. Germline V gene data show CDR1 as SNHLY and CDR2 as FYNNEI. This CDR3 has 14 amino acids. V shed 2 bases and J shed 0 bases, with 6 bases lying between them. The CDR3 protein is CASSEQTSTDTQYF. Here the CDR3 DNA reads TGTGCCAGCAGTGAACAGACTAGCACAGATACGCAGTATTTT.

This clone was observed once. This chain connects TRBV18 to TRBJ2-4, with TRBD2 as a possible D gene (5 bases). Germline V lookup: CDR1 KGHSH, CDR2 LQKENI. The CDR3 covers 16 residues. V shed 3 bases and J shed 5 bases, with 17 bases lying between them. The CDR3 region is CASSPDSQLSQNIQYF. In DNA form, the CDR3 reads TGTGCCAGCTCACCGGACTCCCAACTCAGCCAAAACATTCAGTACTTC.

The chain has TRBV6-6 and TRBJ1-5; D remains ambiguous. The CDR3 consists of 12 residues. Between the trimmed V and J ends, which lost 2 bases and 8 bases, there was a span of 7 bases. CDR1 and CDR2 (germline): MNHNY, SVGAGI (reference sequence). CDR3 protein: CASSYPPEPQHF. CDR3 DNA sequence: TGTGCCAGCAGTTACCCCCCGGAGCCCCAGCATTTT.

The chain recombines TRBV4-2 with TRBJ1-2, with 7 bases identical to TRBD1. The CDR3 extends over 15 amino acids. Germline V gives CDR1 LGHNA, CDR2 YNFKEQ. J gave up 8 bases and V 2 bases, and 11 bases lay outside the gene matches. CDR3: CASSQPTPTGSGYTF. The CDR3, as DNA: TGTGCCAGCAGCCAACCTACCCCGACAGGGTCGGGCTACACCTTC.

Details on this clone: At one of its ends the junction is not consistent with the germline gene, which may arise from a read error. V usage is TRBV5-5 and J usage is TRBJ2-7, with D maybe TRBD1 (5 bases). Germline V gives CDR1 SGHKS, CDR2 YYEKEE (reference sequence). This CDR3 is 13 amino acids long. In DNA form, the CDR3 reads TGTGCCAGCAGCTTTCAGGGCTCCAACGAGCAGTACTTC. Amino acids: CASSFQGSNEQYF.

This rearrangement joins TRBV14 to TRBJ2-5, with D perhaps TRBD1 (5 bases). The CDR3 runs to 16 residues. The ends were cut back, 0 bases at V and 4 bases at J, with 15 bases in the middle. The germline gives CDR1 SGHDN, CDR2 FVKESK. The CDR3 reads CASSQELDKRLETQYF. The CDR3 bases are TGTGCCAGCAGCCAAGAATTGGACAAGAGGTTAGAGACCCAGTACTTC.

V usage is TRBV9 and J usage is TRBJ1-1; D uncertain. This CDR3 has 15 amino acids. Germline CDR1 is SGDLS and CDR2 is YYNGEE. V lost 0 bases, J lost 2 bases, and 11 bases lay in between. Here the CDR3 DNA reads TGTGCCAGCAGCGTAGGAGGGCAGCTTAACACTGAAGCTTTCTTT. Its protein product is CASSVGGQLNTEAFF.

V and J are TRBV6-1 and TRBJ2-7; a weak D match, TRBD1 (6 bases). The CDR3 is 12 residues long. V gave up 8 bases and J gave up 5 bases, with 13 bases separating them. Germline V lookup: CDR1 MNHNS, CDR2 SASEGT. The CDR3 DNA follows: TGTGCCAGCCAAGAACAGGGCAACGAGCAGTACTTC. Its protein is CASQEQGNEQYF.

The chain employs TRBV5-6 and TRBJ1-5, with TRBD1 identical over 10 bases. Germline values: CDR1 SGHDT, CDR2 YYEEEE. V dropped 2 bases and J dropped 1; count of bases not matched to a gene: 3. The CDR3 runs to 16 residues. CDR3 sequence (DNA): TGTGCCAGCAGCTTTTCGGACAGGGGGAGCAATCAGCCCCAGCATTTT. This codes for CASSFSDRGSNQPQHF.

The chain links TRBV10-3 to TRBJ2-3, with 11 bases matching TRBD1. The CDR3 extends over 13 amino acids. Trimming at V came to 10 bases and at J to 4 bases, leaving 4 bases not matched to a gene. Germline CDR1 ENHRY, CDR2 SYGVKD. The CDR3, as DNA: TGTGCCACCCGGACAGGGGGCCCAGATACGCAGTATTTT. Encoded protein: CATRTGGPDTQYF.

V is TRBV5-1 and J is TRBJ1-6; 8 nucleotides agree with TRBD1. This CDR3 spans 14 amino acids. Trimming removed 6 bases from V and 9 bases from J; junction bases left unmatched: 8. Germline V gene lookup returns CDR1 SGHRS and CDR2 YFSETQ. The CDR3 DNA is TGCGCCAGCACCTTCCAGGGGGCCGGTTCACCCCTCCACTTT. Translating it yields CASTFQGAGSPLHF.

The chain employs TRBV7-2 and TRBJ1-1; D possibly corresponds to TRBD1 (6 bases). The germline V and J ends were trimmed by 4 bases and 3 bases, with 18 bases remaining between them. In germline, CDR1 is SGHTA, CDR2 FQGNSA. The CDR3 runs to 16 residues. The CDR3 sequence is CASSWMRGQGDTEAFF. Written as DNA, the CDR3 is TGTGCCAGCAGCTGGATGCGGGGGCAGGGAGACACTGAAGCTTTCTTT.

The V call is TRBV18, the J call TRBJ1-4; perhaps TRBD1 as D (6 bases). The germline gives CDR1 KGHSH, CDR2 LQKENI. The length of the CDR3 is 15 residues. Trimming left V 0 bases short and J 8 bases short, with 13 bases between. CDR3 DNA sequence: TGTGCCAGCTCACCACCGAACAGGGTGGAAGAAAAACTGTTTTTT. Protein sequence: CASSPPNRVEEKLFF.

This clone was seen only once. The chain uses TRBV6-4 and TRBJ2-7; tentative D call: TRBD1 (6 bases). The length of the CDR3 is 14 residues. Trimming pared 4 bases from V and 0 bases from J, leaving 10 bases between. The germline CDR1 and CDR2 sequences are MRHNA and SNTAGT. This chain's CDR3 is CASSAQGSSYEQYF. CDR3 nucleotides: TGTGCCAGCAGTGCACAGGGCAGCTCCTACGAGCAGTACTTC.

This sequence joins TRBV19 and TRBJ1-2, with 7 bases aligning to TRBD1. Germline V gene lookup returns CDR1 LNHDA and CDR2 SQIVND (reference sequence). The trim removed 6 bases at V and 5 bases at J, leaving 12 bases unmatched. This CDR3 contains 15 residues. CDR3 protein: CASRNARGQRYGYTF. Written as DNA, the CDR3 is TGTGCCAGTAGAAACGCAAGGGGACAGAGATATGGCTACACCTTC.

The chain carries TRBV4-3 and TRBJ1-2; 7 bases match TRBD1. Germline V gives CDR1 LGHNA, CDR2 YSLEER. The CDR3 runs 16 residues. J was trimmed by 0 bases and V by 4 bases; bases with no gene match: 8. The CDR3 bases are TGCGCCAGCAGCCGAGTACCGGGACAGACTAACTATGGCTACACCTTC. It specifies CASSRVPGQTNYGYTF.

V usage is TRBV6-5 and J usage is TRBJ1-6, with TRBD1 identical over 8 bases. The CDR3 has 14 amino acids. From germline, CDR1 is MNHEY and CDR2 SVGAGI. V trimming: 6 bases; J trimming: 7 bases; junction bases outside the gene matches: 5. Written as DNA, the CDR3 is TGTGCCAGCAGGGAGGACAGGGAAAATTCACCCCTCCACTTT. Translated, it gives CASREDRENSPLHF.

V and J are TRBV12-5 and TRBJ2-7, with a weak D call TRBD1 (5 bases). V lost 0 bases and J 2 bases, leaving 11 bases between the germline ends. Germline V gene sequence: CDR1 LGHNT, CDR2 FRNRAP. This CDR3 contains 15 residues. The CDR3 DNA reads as TGTGCTAGTGGTTTGGTACAGGACAATCCCTACGAGCAGTACTTC. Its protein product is CASGLVQDNPYEQYF.

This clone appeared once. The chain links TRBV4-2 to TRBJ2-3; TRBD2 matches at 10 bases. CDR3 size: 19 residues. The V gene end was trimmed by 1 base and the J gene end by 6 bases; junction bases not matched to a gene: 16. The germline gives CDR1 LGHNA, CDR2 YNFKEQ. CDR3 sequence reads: CASSQGPWGIAGGEDTQYF. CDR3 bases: TGTGCCAGCAGCCAAGGTCCGTGGGGGATAGCGGGAGGAGAGGATACGCAGTATTTT.

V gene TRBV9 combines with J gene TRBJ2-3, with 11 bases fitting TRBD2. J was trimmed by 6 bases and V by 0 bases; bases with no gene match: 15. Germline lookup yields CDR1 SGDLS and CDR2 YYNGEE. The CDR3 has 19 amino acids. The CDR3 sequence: CASSVGDRVGWTSGDTQYF. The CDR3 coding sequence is TGTGCCAGCAGCGTAGGAGACCGAGTAGGGTGGACTAGCGGGGATACGCAGTATTTT.

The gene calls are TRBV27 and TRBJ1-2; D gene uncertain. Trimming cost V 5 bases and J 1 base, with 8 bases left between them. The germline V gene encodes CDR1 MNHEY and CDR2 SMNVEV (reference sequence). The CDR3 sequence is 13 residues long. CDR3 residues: CASSPTINYGYTF. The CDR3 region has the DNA TGTGCCAGCAGTCCGACAATTAACTATGGCTACACCTTC.

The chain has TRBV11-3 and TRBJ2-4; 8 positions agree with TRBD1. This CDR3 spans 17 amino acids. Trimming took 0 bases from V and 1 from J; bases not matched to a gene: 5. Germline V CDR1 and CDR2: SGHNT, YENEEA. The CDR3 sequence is CASSLDGRGLAKNIQYF. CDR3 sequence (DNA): TGTGCCAGCAGCTTAGATGGCAGGGGGCTTGCCAAAAACATTCAGTACTTC.

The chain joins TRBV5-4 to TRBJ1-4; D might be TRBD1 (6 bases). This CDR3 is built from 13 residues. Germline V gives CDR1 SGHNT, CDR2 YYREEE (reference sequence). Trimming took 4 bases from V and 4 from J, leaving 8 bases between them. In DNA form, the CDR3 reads TGTGCCAGCAGCCTGGACAGTAATGAAAAACTGTTTTTT. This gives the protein CASSLDSNEKLFF. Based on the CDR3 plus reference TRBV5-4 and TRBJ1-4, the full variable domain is ETGVTQSPTHLIKTRGQQVTLRCSSQSGHNTVSWYQQALGQGPQFIFQYYREEENGRGNFPPRFSGLQFPNYSSELNVNALELDDSALYLCASSLDSNEKLFFGSGTQLSVL.